Below are 19 T cell receptor beta chains sequenced from a single sample in a study of blood T cell repertoires in COVID-19. Sequenced by immunoSEQ multiplex PCR; TCRdb stores in-frame clones only, minus some. The sample includes roughly 190,000 clones, 85% to 95% seen only once; the top ten take about 0.76%. The sequencing input was peripheral blood. All receptors derive from a man aged 25 to 45 with COVID-19, enrolled during active disease.

The chain uses TRBV9 and TRBJ2-3; 7 nucleotides align to TRBD2. With 0 bases clipped from V and 0 bases from J, the junction kept 13 bases outside the gene matches. The CDR3 is 19 amino acids. Per the germline V gene, CDR1 is SGDLS and CDR2 is YYNGEE. The CDR3 loop is CASSVARASGSSSTDTQYF. Written as DNA, the CDR3 is TGTGCCAGCAGCGTAGCTCGCGCTAGCGGATCATCTAGCACAGATACGCAGTATTTT.

V and J are TRBV15 and TRBJ1-5, with 8 bases identical to TRBD1. Trimming at V came to 6 bases and at J to 6 bases, leaving 7 bases not matched to a gene. There are 14 residues in the CDR3. Germline loops: CDR1 LNHNV, CDR2 YYDKDF (reference sequence). CDR3 sequence reads: CATRTGQGVQPQHF. The CDR3 DNA reads TGTGCCACCAGGACCGGACAGGGTGTTCAGCCCCAGCATTTT.

V gene TRBV30 combines with J gene TRBJ1-1; D is perhaps TRBD1 (6 bases). This CDR3 has 12 residues. Germline V gene sequence: CDR1 GTSNPN, CDR2 SVGIG (reference sequence). The V end was cut by 7 bases, the J end by 1 base, with 10 bases between. As DNA, the CDR3 is TGTGCCTTAGGACAGCAGAACACTGAAGCTTTCTTT. Translating it yields CALGQQNTEAFF. The full variable domain, its missing parts supplied by reference TRBV30 and TRBJ1-1, is SQTIHQWPATLVQPVGSPLSLECTVEGTSNPNLYWYRQAAGRGLQLLFYSVGIGQISSEVPQNLSASRPQDRQFILSSKKLLLSDSGFYLCALGQQNTEAFFGQGTRLTVV.

This chain links TRBV30 with TRBJ2-7; D is unclear. V was clipped by 0 bases and J by 9 bases, with 15 bases between them. The CDR3 runs 13 residues. Germline loops: CDR1 GTSNPN, CDR2 SVGIG (reference sequence). In DNA, the CDR3 is TGTGCCTGGAGTGTAGTCGAGACCGGCGGGCAGTACTTC. It translates to CAWSVVETGGQYF.

The chain combines TRBV30 with TRBJ1-4, with D possibly being TRBD1 (5 bases). The V end was cut by 0 bases, the J end by 2 bases, with 10 bases between. This CDR3 comprises 15 residues. In germline, CDR1 is GTSNPN, CDR2 SVGIG (reference sequence). The DNA for the CDR3 is TGTGCCTGGAGTGTTCCGGGGGGGACTAATGAAAAACTGTTTTTT. It is translated as CAWSVPGGTNEKLFF.

Concerning this clone itself: The identical CDR3 is also encoded by other nucleotide sequences in the sample. The V and J genes are TRBV9 and TRBJ1-5, with D unresolved. The V gene lost 0 bases and the J gene lost 1 base, with 5 bases spanning the gap. The length of the CDR3 is 14 residues. From germline, CDR1 is SGDLS and CDR2 YYNGEE. This CDR3 is CASSVDGSNQPQHF. The CDR3 nucleotides are TGTGCCAGCAGCGTAGATGGCAGCAATCAGCCCCAGCATTTT.

The V gene is TRBV18, the J gene TRBJ2-1, with 10 bases aligning to TRBD1. Germline values: CDR1 KGHSH, CDR2 LQKENI. J lost 8 bases, V lost 4 bases, and 2 bases had no gene match. CDR3 length: 13 residues. The CDR3 sequence: CASSRDRGDEQFF. CDR3 nucleotides: TGTGCCAGCTCACGGGACAGGGGCGATGAGCAGTTCTTC.

This clone was seen just once. J is TRBJ1-2 and V is TRBV9; 11 nucleotides align to TRBD1. Germline V gene lookup returns CDR1 SGDLS and CDR2 YYNGEE. The CDR3 has 15 residues. Germline trimming cut 4 bases from V and 5 bases from J; bases unmatched to any gene: 7. The CDR3 here is CASSPKGQGAYGYTF. The CDR3 region has the DNA TGTGCCAGCAGCCCCAAAGGACAGGGGGCTTATGGCTACACCTTC. Full variable domain (outside the CDR3, taken from reference TRBV9 and TRBJ1-2): DSGVTQTPKHLITATGQRVTLRCSPRSGDLSVYWYQQSLDQGLQFLIQYYNGEERAKGNILERFSAQQFPDLHSELNLSSLELGDSALYFCASSPKGQGAYGYTFGSGTRLTVV.

This chain uses TRBV19 with TRBJ2-7, with a weak D call TRBD1 (6 bases). This CDR3 is built from 14 residues. V was shortened by 5 bases and J by 5 bases, with 16 bases between the two germline ends. Germline CDR1 LNHDA, CDR2 SQIVND (reference sequence). CDR3 protein: CASSPTDRSHEQYF. The CDR3 DNA is TGTGCCAGTAGTCCGACAGACAGGAGCCACGAGCAGTACTTC.

The chain has TRBV19 and TRBJ1-5; 10 bases are shared with TRBD1. CDR1 is LNHDA and CDR2 is SQIVND in the germline V gene (reference sequence). The CDR3 runs to 15 residues. V lost 7 bases, J lost 7 bases, and 10 bases stayed unmatched. The CDR3 DNA sequence: TGTGCCAGTACCGCCGGGACAGGGGCTGACCAGCCCCAGCATTTT. Its protein product is CASTAGTGADQPQHF.

The CDR3 DNA reads as TGTGCCAGCAGCCCCCTCTCGTTGGGGGGACGGGACACCATATATTTT. It encodes CASSPLSLGGRDTIYF. The chain links TRBV11-2 to TRBJ1-3; a possible D gene is TRBD1 (5 bases). Trimming shortened V by 5 bases and J by 8 bases, and 22 bases separated the two germline ends. Germline CDR1 and CDR2: SGHAT and FQNNGV. The CDR3 runs 16 residues.

The chain joins TRBV29-1 to TRBJ1-1; D gene unclear. The germline CDR1 and CDR2 sequences are SQVTM and ANQGSEA. Trimming removed 5 bases from V and 1 base from J, with 8 bases in between. This CDR3 comprises 12 residues. In DNA, the CDR3 is TGCAGCGTTTTTGACACGAACACTGAAGCTTTCTTT. Translating it yields CSVFDTNTEAFF.

The genes are TRBV10-3 and TRBJ1-2; the match to TRBD1 covers 7 bases. The germline V gene has CDR1 ENHRY and CDR2 SYGVKD. The CDR3 is 13 residues long. J gave up 6 bases and V 8 bases, and 9 bases lay outside the gene matches. This chain's CDR3 is CAIRGAGGNGYTF. For the CDR3, the DNA is TGTGCCATCCGCGGGGCAGGGGGAAATGGCTACACCTTC.

CDR3 bases: TGTGCCAGCAGGCCGGGGGGCTCCTACAATGAGCAGTTCTTC. Translating gives CASRPGGSYNEQFF. The V gene is TRBV2, the J gene TRBJ2-1, with TRBD2 matching over 7 bases. The CDR3 sequence is 14 residues long. The germline V gene has CDR1 SNHLY and CDR2 FYNNEI. Trimming at V came to 6 bases and at J to 0 bases, leaving 2 bases not matched to a gene.

V is TRBV7-7 and J is TRBJ2-5, with 8 bases lining up with TRBD1. CDR3 length equals 13 residues. V shed 3 bases, J shed 5 bases, and the junction held 2 bases outside the gene matches. The germline V gene has CDR1 SSHAT and CDR2 FNYEAQ (reference sequence). The CDR3 sequence is CASSLDREETQYF. CDR3 sequence (DNA): TGTGCCAGCAGCTTGGACAGGGAGGAGACCCAGTACTTC.

The V call is TRBV6-5, the J call TRBJ2-1; a possible D gene is TRBD2 (7 bases). CDR1 MNHEY and CDR2 SVGAGI come from the germline V gene. Trimming removed 5 bases at V and 6 bases at J, with 14 bases between. This CDR3 comprises 14 residues. CDR3 bases: TGTGCCAGCAGTAGTCGGGGGGCAGGCAATGAGCAGTTCTTC. It codes for CASSSRGAGNEQFF.

The rearrangement uses TRBV5-1 and TRBJ1-2; D unclear. The CDR3 runs to 15 residues. V was clipped by 0 bases and J by 8 bases, with 17 bases between them. Germline loops: CDR1 SGHRS, CDR2 YFSETQ. The chain's CDR3 is CASSLGPGTEEGYTF. CDR3 in DNA: TGCGCCAGCAGCTTGGGCCCGGGAACTGAGGAAGGCTACACCTTC. Full variable domain (outside the CDR3, taken from reference TRBV5-1 and TRBJ1-2): KAGVTQTPRYLIKTRGQQVTLSCSPISGHRSVSWYQQTPGQGLQFLFEYFSETQRNKGNFPGRFSGRQFSNSRSEMNVSTLELGDSALYLCASSLGPGTEEGYTFGSGTRLTVV.

The V gene is TRBV11-2, the J gene TRBJ2-5; 10 bases are a match to TRBD2. V lost 3 bases to trimming and J lost 5 bases; unmatched junction nucleotides: 6. The CDR3 is 15 residues long. Germline V gene sequence: CDR1 SGHAT, CDR2 FQNNGV. DNA for the CDR3: TGTGCCAGCAGCTTGGGAGCGGGGGGGCCCGAGACCCAGTACTTC. Translated: CASSLGAGGPETQYF.

The J gene is TRBJ2-3, the V gene TRBV24-1; tentatively, D is TRBD1 (6 bases). The CDR3 is made up of 15 amino acids. The germline gives CDR1 KGHDR, CDR2 SFDVKD. V lost 5 bases to trimming and J lost 3 bases, with 14 bases between them. CDR3 bases: TGTGCCACCAGTGTCTTAGCCAGGGGTACAGATACGCAGTATTTT. Amino acid sequence: CATSVLARGTDTQYF.